The T cell receptor beta chain under discussion was sequenced for a study of beta chain features in type 1 diabetes. Study information: Cell yields, gender and age were comparable in patients and healthy donors. The study's findings and limits: Among all four CD4+ subsets, Type 1 diabetes patients had TCRB CDR3s that were moderately but significantly shorter. In type 1 diabetes patients, VDJ junctions had fewer insertions; deletions at these junctions were more frequent.

V was trimmed by 2 bases and J by 8 bases, leaving 3 bases between them. This CDR3 spans 10 amino acids. Germline assignment: CDR1 MNHNS and CDR2 SASEGT. This clone was observed a few times. The antigen is unknown. This sample includes further DNA sequences coding for the same CDR3. As every portion of the isolated RNA was reverse transcribed, the sequencing read expressed TCRB transcripts. Assay used: immunoSEQ multiplex PCR; TCRdb lists only in-frame clones, some missing. Here the sample spans hundreds of thousands of clones, roughly an eighth being singletons. The sequencing sample was made of naive CD4+ T cells from blood. The chain joins TRBV6-1 to TRBJ1-2, with D hard to call. The sequence came from a man aged 18 to 29 with type 1 diabetes. The CDR3 DNA follows: TGTGCCAGCAGTGAATACGGCTACACCTTC. Encoded protein: CASSEYGYTF.